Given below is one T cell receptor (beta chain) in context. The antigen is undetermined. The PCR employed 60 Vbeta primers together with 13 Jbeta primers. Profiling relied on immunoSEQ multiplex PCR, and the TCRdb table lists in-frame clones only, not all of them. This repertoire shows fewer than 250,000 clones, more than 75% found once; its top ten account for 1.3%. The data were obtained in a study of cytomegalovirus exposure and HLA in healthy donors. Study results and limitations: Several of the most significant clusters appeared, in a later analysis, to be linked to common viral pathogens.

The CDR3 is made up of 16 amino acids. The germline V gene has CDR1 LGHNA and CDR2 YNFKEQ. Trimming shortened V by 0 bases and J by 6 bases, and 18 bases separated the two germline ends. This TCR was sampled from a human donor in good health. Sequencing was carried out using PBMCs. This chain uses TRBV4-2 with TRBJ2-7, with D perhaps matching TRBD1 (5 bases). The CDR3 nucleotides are TGTGCCAGCAGCCAAGATCAGGGCTCGGCCTTTGCCGAGCAGTACTTC. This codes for CASSQDQGSAFAEQYF.